This TCR beta chain was sequenced for a study of blood T cell repertoires in COVID-19. The CDR3 runs 14 residues. V was shortened by 4 bases and J by 0 bases, with 8 bases between the two germline ends. Per germline, CDR1 SGHKS and CDR2 YYEKEE (reference sequence). The method was immunoSEQ multiplex PCR; TCRdb's version includes in-frame clones alone and lacks a portion of them. The data show tens of thousands of clones, with 82% seen just once and roughly 10% held by the top ten. The clonotype comes from a man between 60 and 70 years old with acute or convalescent COVID-19. The J gene is TRBJ1-5, the V gene TRBV5-5, with no clear D. What was sequenced was peripheral blood. Here the CDR3 reads CASSRVPSNQPQHF. CDR3 coding DNA: TGTGCCAGCAGCCGGGTTCCTAGCAATCAGCCCCAGCATTTT.